The sequence of this T cell receptor beta chain was determined in a study of identifying expanded T cells in peripheral blood. Overall study findings and caveats: Variance in clone template counts between approximately 2-week samples significantly increased with total template count across all healthy donors.

The data were produced by immunoSEQ multiplex PCR, yet TCRdb's version contains in-frame clones alone and is incomplete. The sample contains approximately 130,000 clones, over 65% of which appear only once. In germline, CDR1 is SGHRS, CDR2 YFSETQ. The CDR3 totals 18 residues. Comment on this clone: Antigen specificity is unknown.

During the collection period, no donor immune events like infections were recorded. The rearrangement joins TRBV5-1 to TRBJ1-4; no clear D gene. Sequencing used blood. The receptor comes from a person aged 18 to 75 in good health. The chain's CDR3 is CASQHGSSPTATNEKLFF. In DNA form, the CDR3 reads TGCGCTAGCCAGCATGGATCCTCCCCAACAGCAACTAATGAAAAACTGTTTTTT.